The text below deals with one TCR beta chain. This sample stems from a study of blood T cell repertoires in COVID-19. Only in-frame clones appear in the TCRdb table, and some are missing; sequencing was by immunoSEQ multiplex PCR. The sample gives about 70,000 clones, about 88% of which show up once; approximately 7.4% is in the top ten. Germline loops: CDR1 SGHTA, CDR2 FQGNSA. Trimming took off 1 base at V and 1 base at J, with 8 bases between the two ends. The CDR3 has 15 amino acids. The source is a man aged 50 to 60 with active COVID-19. Material: peripheral blood. V is TRBV7-2 and J is TRBJ2-1, with no clear D. This CDR3 is CASSLVAGSYNEQFF. CDR3 bases: TGTGCCAGCAGCTTAGTGGCAGGTTCCTACAATGAGCAGTTCTTC.